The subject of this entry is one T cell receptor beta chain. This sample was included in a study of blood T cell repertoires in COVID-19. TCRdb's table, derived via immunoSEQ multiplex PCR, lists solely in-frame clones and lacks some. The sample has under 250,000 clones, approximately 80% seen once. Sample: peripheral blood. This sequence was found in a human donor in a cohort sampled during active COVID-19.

CDR3 DNA: TGTGCCAGCAGCTCCCCGACAGGGGGGGGTGAAACTGAAGCTTTCTTT. Its protein is CASSSPTGGGETEAFF. The V and J genes are TRBV7-2 and TRBJ1-1; TRBD1 aligns across 9 bases. With V trimmed by 4 bases and J by 5 bases, 11 bases remained unmatched. This CDR3 comprises 16 residues. Germline CDR1 reads SGHTA; CDR2 reads FQGNSA.